What follows are 9 T cell receptor beta chains derived from one specimen sequenced in a study of radiation and T cells in renal cell carcinoma. TCRdb's copy holds only in-frame clones and misses some; the assay was immunoSEQ multiplex PCR. The sample yields fewer than 80,000 clones, around 78% seen once. Indicated time point: blood 4 weeks post-SBRT, at nephrectomy. The treatment denotes: 15 Gy SBRT to primary tumor, nephrectomy 4 weeks later. The source material was blood, sampled from a patient whose treatment included radiotherapy and nephrectomy. The receptors were gathered from a woman in her sixties or seventies with renal cell carcinoma.

This rearrangement joins TRBV6-5 to TRBJ1-4; D not resolved. Trimming took off 7 bases at V and 4 bases at J, with 16 bases between the two ends. The germline V gene has CDR1 MNHEY and CDR2 SVGAGI. The CDR3 contains 15 residues. The CDR3 coding sequence is TGTGCCAGCACCCCTACTTGGCAGCTTAATGAAAAACTGTTTTTT. It yields the protein CASTPTWQLNEKLFF.

The chain couples TRBV28 to TRBJ2-5; no reliable D call. This CDR3 spans 14 amino acids. V lost 5 bases and J 4 bases, leaving 14 bases between the germline ends. The V gene's germline CDR1 is MDHEN and CDR2 SYDVKM. CDR3 coding DNA: TGTGCCAGCAGTCGTGCTTACCCGGCAGAGACCCAGTACTTC. It is translated as CASSRAYPAETQYF.

The V call is TRBV7-2, the J call TRBJ1-5; D unresolved. From germline, CDR1 is SGHTA and CDR2 FQGNSA. The V gene lost 4 bases and the J gene lost 4 bases, with 11 bases spanning the gap. The CDR3 loop spans 14 amino acids. CDR3 residues: CASSSNPGNQPQHF. CDR3 DNA sequence: TGTGCCAGCAGCTCAAACCCCGGTAATCAGCCCCAGCATTTT.

The chain combines TRBV6-6 with TRBJ1-4, with D uncertain. Looked up from germline, CDR1 is MNHNY and CDR2 is SVGAGI (reference sequence). Trimming removed 4 bases at V and 5 bases at J, with 14 bases between. The CDR3 totals 15 residues. The CDR3 region is CASSSQEPPNEKLFF. The CDR3 region has the DNA TGTGCCAGCAGTTCCCAGGAACCCCCAAATGAAAAACTGTTTTTT.

The CDR3 spells CASSPPNSPTGHYGYTF. As DNA, the CDR3 is TGTGCCAGCTCACCACCGAATTCGCCCACAGGGCACTATGGCTACACCTTC. V gene TRBV18 combines with J gene TRBJ1-2, with TRBD1 as a possible D gene (6 bases). The germline V gene has CDR1 KGHSH and CDR2 LQKENI. The V gene lost 0 bases and the J gene lost 3 bases, with 17 bases spanning the gap. This CDR3 contains 17 residues.

This clone showed up just a few times. This rearrangement joins TRBV5-1 to TRBJ1-1; a weak D match, TRBD1 (5 bases). Germline loops: CDR1 SGHRS, CDR2 YFSETQ. CDR3 length: 15 residues. Trimming took off 0 bases at V and 3 bases at J, with 12 bases between the two ends. The CDR3 DNA is TGCGCCAGCAGCTTGGAGGGGTCGGGTGACACTGAAGCTTTCTTT. Translated, it gives CASSLEGSGDTEAFF.

The gene calls are TRBV18 and TRBJ2-2; a weak D match, TRBD1 (5 bases). The CDR3 has 13 amino acids. With 5 bases removed from V and 5 bases from J, the gap between germline ends came to 9 bases. Germline V lookup: CDR1 KGHSH, CDR2 LQKENI. CDR3 sequence reads: CASSTDSTGELFF. In nucleotides, the CDR3 is TGTGCCAGCTCAACCGACAGTACCGGGGAGCTGTTTTTT.

This clone was picked up one time. The chain links TRBV6-5 to TRBJ1-1; D might be TRBD1 (5 bases). Germline CDR1 MNHEY, CDR2 SVGAGI. The CDR3 runs 12 residues. V was clipped by 6 bases and J by 7 bases, with 12 bases between them. The CDR3 DNA is TGTGCCAGCAGCCCAGACAGCGATGAAGCTTTCTTT. Its protein is CASSPDSDEAFF.

This rearrangement joins TRBV10-3 to TRBJ2-7; no firm D call. The CDR3 runs 16 residues. Looked up from germline, CDR1 is ENHRY and CDR2 is SYGVKD. V lost 0 bases, J lost 0 bases, and 12 bases lay in between. CDR3 DNA: TGTGCCATCAGTGAGTCGATTCTCCGGAGCTCCTACGAGCAGTACTTC. This encodes CAISESILRSSYEQYF.